The 22 T cell receptor beta chains reported below all come from one sample, sequenced in a study of control samples from healthy donors and cancer patients. The method was immunoSEQ multiplex PCR; TCRdb's version includes in-frame clones alone and lacks a portion of them. Of about 20,000 clones in the sample, 65% to 90% were seen once. The material sequenced was PBMCs. These TCRs come from a man between 60 and 75 years old with head and neck cancer.

This clone appeared once. The chain uses TRBV5-1 and TRBJ2-5, with a possible D match to TRBD1 (7 bases). This CDR3 contains 14 residues. With 7 bases removed from V and 2 bases from J, the gap between germline ends came to 15 bases. Germline values: CDR1 SGHRS, CDR2 YFSETQ. CDR3 region: CASGRDSQQETQYF. The CDR3 bases are TGCGCCAGCGGGCGGGACAGTCAACAAGAGACCCAGTACTTC.

This clone was seen a handful of times. The chain joins TRBV2 to TRBJ2-2; D gene uncertain. V shed 8 bases and J shed 0 bases, with 10 bases lying between them. The CDR3 sequence is 14 residues long. Germline values: CDR1 SNHLY, CDR2 FYNNEI. The CDR3 region has the DNA TGTGCCAGCCAGATAAATGCGAACACCGGGGAGCTGTTTTTT. Translation: CASQINANTGELFF.

This clone has only one observation. The rearrangement links TRBV20-1 to TRBJ2-3; perhaps TRBD2 as D (6 bases). Germline CDR1 reads DFQATT; CDR2 reads SNEGSKA (reference sequence). The V end lost 3 bases, the J end lost 0 bases, and 13 bases lay between the germline ends. This CDR3 contains 15 residues. The CDR3 DNA sequence: TGCAGTGCTAGTGATCGAAGCGGGAGCACAGATACGCAGTATTTT. Translating it yields CSASDRSGSTDTQYF.

The chain recombines TRBV7-9 with TRBJ1-2; D perhaps matches TRBD1 (5 bases). Per germline, CDR1 SEHNR and CDR2 FQNEAQ (reference sequence). V lost 0 bases and J 2 bases, leaving 19 bases between the germline ends. CDR3 size: 18 residues. CDR3 coding DNA: TGTGCCAGCAGCTTAGCGCTTTGGCGATGGGGCCACAACTATGGCTACACCTTC. Translating gives CASSLALWRWGHNYGYTF.

This clone was found a few times. This sequence joins TRBV7-2 and TRBJ1-2; D gene unclear. With 1 base removed from V and 8 bases from J, the gap between germline ends came to 14 bases. The germline V gene has CDR1 SGHTA and CDR2 FQGNSA. The CDR3 extends over 14 amino acids. In nucleotides, the CDR3 is TGTGCCAGCAGCTTAGTTGAGTCAGGTGTCGGCTACACCTTC. It specifies CASSLVESGVGYTF.

The J gene is TRBJ2-3, the V gene TRBV5-1; unclear D gene. Between the trimmed V and J ends, which lost 2 bases and 0 bases, there was a span of 10 bases. CDR1 SGHRS and CDR2 YFSETQ come from the germline V gene. This CDR3 has 15 amino acids. The CDR3 DNA reads as TGCGCCAGCAGCTTAGAGGCCTTTAGCACAGATACGCAGTATTTT. This sequence encodes CASSLEAFSTDTQYF.

The J gene is TRBJ2-3, the V gene TRBV10-3; D gene unclear. The CDR3 consists of 12 residues. The V end was cut by 7 bases, the J end by 6 bases, with 11 bases between. Germline CDR1 reads ENHRY; CDR2 reads SYGVKD. This CDR3 reads CAIKPTGDTQYF. DNA of the CDR3: TGTGCCATCAAACCCACTGGGGATACGCAGTATTTT.

The genes are TRBV3-1 (or the pseudogene TRBV3-2) and TRBJ1-3; no reliable D call. In germline, CDR1 is LGHDT, CDR2 YNNKEL (reference sequence). V was shortened by 0 bases and J by 4 bases, with 13 bases between the two germline ends. The CDR3 is 16 amino acids. The CDR3 bases are TGTGCCAGCAGCCAAGATTTTGGCAGGCTCGGAAACACCATATATTTT. Its translation is CASSQDFGRLGNTIYF.

CDR3 DNA sequence: TGTGCCAGCAGTCCAGGAGGGTTCAACGAGCAGTACTTC. Translating gives CASSPGGFNEQYF. The chain joins TRBV6-5 to TRBJ2-7; D is perhaps TRBD2 (6 bases). CDR3 length: 13 amino acids. Per germline, CDR1 MNHEY and CDR2 SVGAGI. V lost 5 bases, J lost 5 bases, and 13 bases lay in between.

The V call is TRBV11-2, the J call TRBJ2-5; D gene ambiguous. CDR3 size: 13 residues. CDR1 is SGHAT, CDR2 FQNNGV, per germline. The V and J ends lost 1 base and 7 bases respectively, with 10 bases between them. The CDR3 sequence is CASSLGESGTQYF. The CDR3 nucleotides are TGTGCCAGCAGCTTAGGGGAATCGGGGACCCAGTACTTC.

The chain employs TRBV4-1 and TRBJ2-1, with 12 positions matching TRBD2. After removal of 1 base from V and 5 bases from J, the junction contained 0 bases not matched to a gene. The V gene's germline CDR1 is MGHRA and CDR2 YSYEKL. The CDR3 extends over 15 amino acids. The CDR3 nucleotides read TGCGCCAGCAGCCAAGGACTAGCGGGAGACAATGAGCAGTTCTTC. It translates to CASSQGLAGDNEQFF.

Judged by abundance, this clone is large. CDR3 sequence (DNA): TGTGCCAGCAGTCCCGGGACCTTGGGGCCCTACGAGCAGTACTTC. Its translation: CASSPGTLGPYEQYF. This chain connects TRBV3-1 (or the pseudogene TRBV3-2) to TRBJ2-7; D is tentatively TRBD1 or TRBD2 (5 bases each). The CDR3 is 15 amino acids. CDR1 is LGHDT and CDR2 is YNNKEL in the germline V gene (reference sequence). V lost 6 bases to trimming and J lost 2 bases, with 17 bases between them.

This chain joins TRBV11-3 and TRBJ2-1; D is unresolved. CDR1 and CDR2 from the germline V gene are SGHNT and YENEEA. The CDR3 extends over 13 amino acids. V was shortened by 2 bases and J by 3 bases, with 5 bases between the two germline ends. This chain's CDR3 is CASSLPFYNEQFF. DNA for the CDR3: TGTGCCAGCAGCTTACCATTCTACAATGAGCAGTTCTTC.

The chain carries TRBV7-9 and TRBJ2-2; D call uncertain. The CDR3 is made up of 14 amino acids. Germline CDR1 reads SEHNR; CDR2 reads FQNEAQ (reference sequence). The V end lost 3 bases, the J end lost 5 bases, and 10 bases lay between the germline ends. CDR3 coding DNA: TGTGCCAGCAGCTTCGCGACGGCTACCGGGGAGCTGTTTTTT. This encodes CASSFATATGELFF.

The rearrangement joins TRBV7-2 to TRBJ1-1; no clear D gene. V was clipped by 2 bases and J by 4 bases, with 8 bases between them. Germline lookup yields CDR1 SGHTA and CDR2 FQGNSA. The length of the CDR3 is 13 residues. The CDR3: CASSLRSGTEAFF. CDR3 nucleotides: TGTGCCAGCAGCTTAAGGTCGGGCACTGAAGCTTTCTTT.

The J gene is TRBJ2-7, the V gene TRBV9; D unclear. The CDR3 totals 16 residues. CDR1 SGDLS and CDR2 YYNGEE come from the germline V gene. Trimming removed 4 bases from V and 1 base from J, with 18 bases in between. CDR3 sequence reads: CASSPRRAENSYEQYF. The DNA of the CDR3 is TGTGCCAGCAGCCCCCGCCGGGCAGAAAATTCCTACGAGCAGTACTTC.

V and J are TRBV7-9 and TRBJ2-5; D tentatively reads TRBD1 or TRBD2 (5 bases each). V was trimmed by 1 base and J by 7 bases, leaving 13 bases between them. CDR3 length: 14 amino acids. Germline CDR1 and CDR2: SEHNR and FQNEAQ (reference sequence). As DNA, the CDR3 is TGTGCCAGCAGCTTAGAGGGGACCCGGGGGACCCAGTACTTC. Encoded protein: CASSLEGTRGTQYF.

The chain has TRBV5-1 and TRBJ2-7, with 13 bases lining up with TRBD2. V was clipped by 2 bases and J by 3 bases; unmatched bases: 8. Germline CDR1 and CDR2: SGHRS and YFSETQ. This CDR3 region has 17 residues. The CDR3 nucleotides read TGCGCCAGCAGCTTCCAGCCGTGGACTAGCGGGAGCTACGAGCAGTACTTC. Protein product: CASSFQPWTSGSYEQYF.

The chain employs TRBV18 and TRBJ1-4; 8 bases are shared with TRBD1. The V gene end was trimmed by 3 bases and the J gene end by 0 bases; junction bases not matched to a gene: 3. Germline-derived CDR1 and CDR2 are KGHSH and LQKENI. There are 16 residues in the CDR3. CDR3 sequence: CASSPSQGATNEKLFF. The CDR3 DNA sequence: TGTGCCAGCTCACCGTCACAGGGGGCAACTAATGAAAAACTGTTTTTT.

The chain employs TRBV19 and TRBJ2-2; 9 bases line up with TRBD1. CDR3 length: 15 amino acids. After removal of 5 bases from V and 6 bases from J, the junction contained 7 bases not matched to a gene. Germline loops: CDR1 LNHDA, CDR2 SQIVND (reference sequence). For the CDR3, the DNA is TGTGCCAGTAGTCTGACCGGGACAGGGTCCGGGGAGCTGTTTTTT. It is translated as CASSLTGTGSGELFF.

The V call is TRBV4-3, the J call TRBJ2-7; a weak D match, TRBD1 (6 bases). The CDR3 runs to 15 residues. Germline CDR1 reads LGHNA; CDR2 reads YSLEER. V was clipped by 3 bases and J by 3 bases, with 15 bases between them. In nucleotides, the CDR3 is TGCGCCAGCAGCCAGGCCCTCAGGGGAAGCTACGAGCAGTACTTC. This gives the protein CASSQALRGSYEQYF.

The chain carries TRBV12-3 or TRBV12-4 and TRBJ1-5, with D possibly being TRBD1 (5 bases). The CDR3 consists of 13 residues. Trimming took 3 bases from V and 5 from J, leaving 8 bases between them. The CDR3 reads CASSFGAYQPQHF. The CDR3 DNA is TGTGCCAGCAGTTTTGGGGCCTATCAGCCCCAGCATTTT.